Following are 28 T cell receptor beta chains from one sample sequenced in a study of PD-1 blockade in classical Hodgkin lymphoma. The sample's time point: cycle 4 day 1 (C4D1), after less than 7 weeks of nivolumab. Every patient relapsed after autologous stem cell transplantation, and brentuximab vedotin exposure varied. Sequenced by immunoSEQ multiplex PCR; TCRdb stores in-frame clones only, minus some. The data show fewer than 25,000 clones, with about 70% seen just once and approximately 30% held by the top ten. The sequencing used peripheral blood mononuclear cells (PBMCs), collected before the fourth cycle of nivolumab. The receptor source for this set is a human donor with classical Hodgkin lymphoma.

This rearrangement joins TRBV4-3 to TRBJ1-2; D is ambiguous. V dropped 1 base and J dropped 8 bases, with 14 bases sitting between them. Germline lookup yields CDR1 LGHNA and CDR2 YSLEER. The CDR3 runs to 14 residues. CDR3 coding DNA: TGCGCCAGCAGCCAAGTGGATCCCGATGGAGGCTACACCTTC. It codes for CASSQVDPDGGYTF.

J is TRBJ2-4 and V is TRBV28; D is unclear. The CDR3 runs 15 residues. The V gene's germline CDR1 is MDHEN and CDR2 SYDVKM. V lost 2 bases to trimming and J lost 5 bases, with 13 bases between them. The CDR3 DNA is TGTGCCAGCAGTTTAGGAACGCAGGTGCAAAACATTCAGTACTTC. Its protein is CASSLGTQVQNIQYF.

This sequence joins TRBV29-1 and TRBJ1-2; D is perhaps TRBD1 (5 bases). CDR3 length equals 14 residues. Looked up from germline, CDR1 is SQVTM and CDR2 is ANQGSEA. V lost 1 base and J 4 bases, leaving 13 bases between the germline ends. The CDR3 sequence is CSVEVRRQGYGYTF. The DNA for the CDR3 is TGCAGCGTTGAAGTTCGGCGGCAGGGCTATGGCTACACCTTC.

The chain is built from TRBV19 and TRBJ1-1, with D possibly TRBD1 on 6 matching bases. V was pared by 3 bases and J by 1 base, with 12 bases between. The CDR3 totals 15 residues. Germline V gives CDR1 LNHDA, CDR2 SQIVND (reference sequence). CDR3: CASSIPRTANTEAFF. CDR3 coding DNA: TGTGCCAGTAGTATCCCCAGGACAGCGAACACTGAAGCTTTCTTT. Variable domain in full (rest from reference TRBV19 and TRBJ1-1): DGGITQSPKYLFRKEGQNVTLSCEQNLNHDAMYWYRQDPGQGLRLIYYSQIVNDFQKGDIAEGYSVSREKKESFPLTVTSAQKNPTAFYLCASSIPRTANTEAFFGQGTRLTVV.

This clone showed up just a few times. The chain links TRBV28 to TRBJ2-4; TRBD1 matches 8 bases. Germline CDR1 and CDR2: MDHEN and SYDVKM. V lost 2 bases and J lost 0; bases outside the gene matches: 6. This CDR3 has 17 residues. CDR3 protein: CASSLITGGTAKNIQYF. In DNA, the CDR3 is TGTGCCAGCAGTTTAATAACAGGGGGAACAGCCAAAAACATTCAGTACTTC.

The genes are TRBV28 and TRBJ1-1; TRBD1 is a possible D gene (5 bases). This CDR3 is built from 15 residues. V lost 5 bases, J lost 1 base, and 14 bases lay in between. Germline CDR1 MDHEN, CDR2 SYDVKM. Written as DNA, the CDR3 is TGTGCCAGCAGTCGCCCAGCAGGACAGAACACTGAAGCTTTCTTT. It yields the protein CASSRPAGQNTEAFF.

The chain recombines TRBV4-3 with TRBJ2-1; tentatively, D is TRBD1 (6 bases). CDR3 length: 13 residues. Germline loops: CDR1 LGHNA, CDR2 YSLEER. The germline V and J ends were trimmed by 0 bases and 10 bases, with 10 bases remaining between them. This CDR3 is CASSQDRGREQFF. CDR3 in DNA: TGCGCCAGCAGCCAAGACAGGGGAAGGGAGCAGTTCTTC.

This chain links TRBV27 with TRBJ1-2; D is possibly TRBD1 (5 bases). The CDR3 runs to 15 residues. V gave up 6 bases and J gave up 4 bases, with 18 bases separating them. Germline assignment: CDR1 MNHEY and CDR2 SMNVEV (reference sequence). The DNA for the CDR3 is TGTGCCAGCAGCCCGGACTGGGGCGCGATCTATGGCTACACCTTC. Amino acids: CASSPDWGAIYGYTF.

The gene calls are TRBV6-1 and TRBJ1-4; TRBD1 matches at 7 bases. CDR1 is MNHNS and CDR2 is SASEGT in the germline V gene. After removal of 6 bases from V and 6 bases from J, the junction contained 10 bases not matched to a gene. The CDR3 has 15 amino acids. The chain's CDR3 is CASSRMTGRDEKLFF. In nucleotides, the CDR3 is TGTGCCAGCAGCCGCATGACAGGGAGGGATGAAAAACTGTTTTTT.

The rearrangement uses TRBV7-9 and TRBJ1-2; D uncertain. In germline, CDR1 is SEHNR, CDR2 FQNEAQ (reference sequence). Trimming cost V 1 base and J 4 bases, with 7 bases left between them. This CDR3 is built from 13 residues. CDR3 residues: CASSLVSGYGYTF. CDR3 in DNA: TGTGCCAGCAGCTTAGTGAGTGGCTATGGCTACACCTTC.

V gene TRBV28 combines with J gene TRBJ2-3, with TRBD2 matching 13 bases. This CDR3 has 15 amino acids. Looked up from germline, CDR1 is MDHEN and CDR2 is SYDVKM. Trimming removed 6 bases from V and 4 bases from J; junction bases left unmatched: 4. CDR3 region: CASSLTSGGADTQYF. DNA for the CDR3: TGTGCCAGCAGCCTTACTAGCGGGGGGGCAGATACGCAGTATTTT.

The chain recombines TRBV29-1 with TRBJ1-2; no clear D. Looked up from germline, CDR1 is SQVTM and CDR2 is ANQGSEA. The CDR3 runs to 13 residues. V gave up 3 bases and J gave up 7 bases, with 15 bases separating them. The chain's CDR3 is CSVDTLVLSGYTF. CDR3 coding DNA: TGCAGCGTTGATACCCTCGTTCTTTCTGGCTACACCTTC. The complete variable domain, with remaining parts taken from reference TRBV29-1 and TRBJ1-2, reads SAVISQKPSRDICQRGTSLTIQCQVDSQVTMMFWYRQQPGQSLTLIATANQGSEATYESGFVIDKFPISRPNLTFSTLTVSNMSPEDSSIYLCSVDTLVLSGYTFGSGTRLTVV.

This rearrangement joins TRBV4-1 to TRBJ1-5; TRBD1 might be the D (6 bases). V lost 4 bases and J 6 bases, leaving 19 bases between the germline ends. Germline assignment: CDR1 MGHRA and CDR2 YSYEKL. The CDR3 length is 16 residues. CDR3: CASSPQDSRTGQPQHF. CDR3 nucleotide sequence: TGCGCCAGCAGCCCTCAGGACAGCAGGACGGGTCAGCCCCAGCATTTT.

J is TRBJ1-2 and V is TRBV18; D gene ambiguous. V gave up 3 bases and J gave up 8 bases, with 19 bases separating them. The CDR3 is 15 residues long. CDR1 is KGHSH, CDR2 LQKENI, per germline. CDR3 amino acids: CASSPELSPLRGYTF. DNA of the CDR3: TGTGCCAGCTCACCCGAACTTAGCCCGCTAAGGGGCTACACCTTC.

With regard to this clone: The junction does not match germline at one end; this may be a read error. The sample carries other DNA sequences with the same CDR3. The V and J genes are TRBV5-6 and TRBJ1-1, with D perhaps matching TRBD1 (5 bases). Germline loops: CDR1 SGHDT, CDR2 YYEEEE. CDR3 length: 11 amino acids. CDR3 in DNA: TGTGCCAGTAGCTTGGTGGGGGTAGCTTTCTTT. Protein product: CASSLVGVAFF.

A few counts support this clone. The chain recombines TRBV5-6 with TRBJ1-5; no clear D gene. The germline CDR1 and CDR2 sequences are SGHDT and YYEEEE. The ends were cut back, 3 bases at V and 2 bases at J, with 3 bases in the middle. This CDR3 is 12 amino acids long. CDR3 sequence (DNA): TGTGCCAGCAGCTGGGGCAATCAGCCCCAGCATTTT. Its protein product is CASSWGNQPQHF.

CDR3 sequence reads: CASSFGRTGGTEAFF. The CDR3, as DNA: TGTGCCAGCAGCTTCGGAAGGACCGGAGGGACTGAAGCTTTCTTT. The chain is built from TRBV7-2 and TRBJ1-1; no firm D call. V lost 3 bases and J lost 5, with 16 bases in between. The CDR3 has 15 residues. The V gene's germline CDR1 is SGHTA and CDR2 FQGNSA.

The chain employs TRBV5-4 and TRBJ2-2, with D possibly matching TRBD2 (6 bases). CDR1 SGHNT and CDR2 YYREEE come from the germline V gene (reference sequence). V was shortened by 2 bases and J by 0 bases, with 8 bases between the two germline ends. The CDR3 consists of 15 residues. This chain's CDR3 is CASSFRLANTGELFF. In DNA, the CDR3 is TGTGCCAGCAGCTTCCGACTAGCGAACACCGGGGAGCTGTTTTTT.

The V and J genes are TRBV6-5 and TRBJ2-2, with unresolved D. The CDR3 runs 11 residues. CDR1 is MNHEY and CDR2 is SVGAGI in the germline V gene. Trimming cost V 4 bases and J 8 bases, with 5 bases left between them. CDR3 sequence: CASSFSGELFF. The CDR3 nucleotides are TGTGCCAGCAGTTTCTCGGGGGAGCTGTTTTTT.

This clone has only one observation. This sequence joins TRBV28 and TRBJ1-4, with D maybe TRBD1 (6 bases). Trimming removed 7 bases at V and 8 bases at J, with 20 bases between. Germline values: CDR1 MDHEN, CDR2 SYDVKM. This CDR3 is 15 amino acids long. The CDR3 sequence: CASNPGGPIGEKLFF. Written as DNA, the CDR3 is TGTGCCAGCAATCCCGGGGGGCCTATTGGGGAAAAACTGTTTTTT.

This clone was counted only a few times. The chain joins TRBV7-2 to TRBJ2-5; 11 bases map to TRBD2. Germline CDR1 is SGHTA and CDR2 is FQGNSA. The CDR3 has 18 amino acids. Germline trimming cut 0 bases from V and 1 base from J; bases unmatched to any gene: 7. The chain's CDR3 is CASSLAPGTSGLQETQYF. The CDR3 DNA follows: TGTGCCAGCAGCTTAGCCCCCGGGACTAGCGGCCTCCAAGAGACCCAGTACTTC.

The chain uses TRBV27 and TRBJ1-2; 9 positions agree with TRBD1. Unmatched junction bases numbered 8, after V lost 7 bases and J lost 2 bases. Germline CDR1 is MNHEY and CDR2 is SMNVEV (reference sequence). This CDR3 is 15 amino acids long. CDR3 DNA: TGTGCCAGCACCCGGACCGGGACAGGGAACTATGGCTACACCTTC. This encodes CASTRTGTGNYGYTF.

This clone ranks as medium-sized (0.01 to 0.1%). The chain employs TRBV9 and TRBJ2-3; TRBD2 matches 7 bases. The germline V gene encodes CDR1 SGDLS and CDR2 YYNGEE. Germline trimming cut 1 base from V and 2 bases from J; bases unmatched to any gene: 4. The CDR3 consists of 15 residues. CDR3 amino acids: CASSVSSGYTDTQYF. The CDR3 region has the DNA TGTGCCAGCAGCGTATCTAGCGGCTACACAGATACGCAGTATTTT. Full variable domain (remainder filled in from reference TRBV9 and TRBJ2-3): DSGVTQTPKHLITATGQRVTLRCSPRSGDLSVYWYQQSLDQGLQFLIQYYNGEERAKGNILERFSAQQFPDLHSELNLSSLELGDSALYFCASSVSSGYTDTQYFGPGTRLTVL.

This chain links TRBV7-8 with TRBJ1-5, with unresolved D. This CDR3 is 16 amino acids long. Trimming removed 0 bases at V and 7 bases at J, with 16 bases between. Germline CDR1 is SGHVS and CDR2 is FQNEAQ. The CDR3 DNA reads TGTGCCAGCAGCTTAGCGGTTCGGCGAAGGGAACAGCCCCAGCATTTT. It codes for CASSLAVRRREQPQHF.

This sequence joins TRBV6-4 and TRBJ2-3; 9 nucleotides align to TRBD2. J was trimmed by 4 bases and V by 0 bases; bases with no gene match: 2. This CDR3 region has 15 residues. CDR1 is MRHNA, CDR2 SNTAGT, per germline. For the CDR3, the DNA is TGTGCCAGCAGTGACTCGGCGGGGGGGCCAGATACGCAGTATTTT. This codes for CASSDSAGGPDTQYF.

This chain joins TRBV7-6 and TRBJ2-7; 8 bases are shared with TRBD2. The CDR3 is made up of 16 amino acids. Germline V lookup: CDR1 SGHVS, CDR2 FNYEAQ. V was pared by 5 bases and J by 2 bases, with 11 bases of the junction left unmatched. The CDR3 loop is CASSPLHSGAAYEQYV. CDR3 DNA: TGTGCCAGCAGCCCACTCCATAGCGGGGCTGCCTACGAGCAGTACGTC.

The chain recombines TRBV7-9 with TRBJ2-5; possible D gene TRBD2, 6 bases. The germline gives CDR1 SEHNR, CDR2 FQNEAQ (reference sequence). The CDR3 totals 14 residues. V lost 4 bases and J lost 5, with 14 bases in between. The CDR3 bases are TGTGCCAGCAGCTCCCCCGGGGGATGGGAGACCCAGTACTTC. This encodes CASSSPGGWETQYF.

This sequence joins TRBV7-2 and TRBJ2-7, with TRBD1 identical over 8 bases. The CDR3 is made up of 14 amino acids. Germline CDR1 SGHTA, CDR2 FQGNSA. Germline trimming cut 5 bases from V and 1 base from J; bases unmatched to any gene: 4. The CDR3 reads CASSVTGGSYEQYF. The DNA of the CDR3 is TGTGCCAGCAGCGTCACAGGGGGGTCCTACGAGCAGTACTTC.